This paragraph covers one TCR beta chain sequence. The antigen is undetermined. Each TCR beta library was made by quantitative 5'-RACE that incorporated molecular barcodes. TCRdb recomputed calls from the 5' RACE reads with MiXCR, one row per CDR3 protein. The table has over 600,000 distinct CDR3 sequences, under 20% seen once; the top ten hold under 20%. The data were taken from a study of CD8 T cells in ankylosing spondylitis. V shed 4 bases, J shed 7 bases, and the junction held 4 bases outside the gene matches. Germline values: CDR1 SEHNR, CDR2 FQNEAQ (reference sequence). The CDR3 has 14 amino acids. Study results and limitations: One TCR beta motif, made up of roughly eight highly homologous variants, appeared characteristic of ankylosing spondylitis blood. With a CD8+ phenotype, disease-linked clones were relatively rare in peripheral blood. The authors reported significant enrichment of disease-linked clones in matched ankylosing spondylitis synovial fluid. Some motif variants were previously reported in reactive arthritis synovial fluid and blood.

This sequence joins TRBV7-9 and TRBJ2-1, with TRBD2 identical over 10 bases. The sequence was obtained from a male donor with ankylosing spondylitis. Source material: blood, either unsorted or a sorted T cell fraction (not recorded which). The CDR3 sequence is CASSWGLARNEQFF. CDR3 nucleotide sequence: TGTGCCAGCAGCTGGGGACTAGCGCGTAATGAGCAGTTCTTC. Supplemented by reference TRBV7-9 and TRBJ2-1, the full variable domain reads DTGVSQNPRHKITKRGQNVTFRCDPISEHNRLYWYRQTLGQGPEFLTYFQNEAQLEKSRLLSDRFSAERPKGSFSTLEIQRTEQGDSAMYLCASSWGLARNEQFFGPGTRLTVL.